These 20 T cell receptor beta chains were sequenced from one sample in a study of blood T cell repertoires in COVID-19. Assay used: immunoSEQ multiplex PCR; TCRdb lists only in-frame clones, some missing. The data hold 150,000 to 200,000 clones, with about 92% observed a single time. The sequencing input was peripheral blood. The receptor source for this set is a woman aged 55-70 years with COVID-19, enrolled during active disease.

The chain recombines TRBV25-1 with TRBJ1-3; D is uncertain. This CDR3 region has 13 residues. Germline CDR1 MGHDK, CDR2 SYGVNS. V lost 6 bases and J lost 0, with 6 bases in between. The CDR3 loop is CASSPGSGNTIYF. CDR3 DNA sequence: TGTGCCAGCAGCCCCGGCTCTGGAAACACCATATATTTT.

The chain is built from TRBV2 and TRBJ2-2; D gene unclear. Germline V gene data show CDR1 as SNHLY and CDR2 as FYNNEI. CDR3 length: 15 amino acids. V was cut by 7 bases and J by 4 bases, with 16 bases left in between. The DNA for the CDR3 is TGTGCCAGCAATTCGGTACAGTCAGGCACCGGGGAGCTGTTTTTT. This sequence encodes CASNSVQSGTGELFF.

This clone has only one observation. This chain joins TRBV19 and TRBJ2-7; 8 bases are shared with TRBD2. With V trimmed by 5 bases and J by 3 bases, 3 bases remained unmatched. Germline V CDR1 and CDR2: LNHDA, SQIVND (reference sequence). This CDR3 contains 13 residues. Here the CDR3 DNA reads TGTGCCAGTAGTCTGGGACTAGTCTACGAGCAGTACTTC. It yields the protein CASSLGLVYEQYF.

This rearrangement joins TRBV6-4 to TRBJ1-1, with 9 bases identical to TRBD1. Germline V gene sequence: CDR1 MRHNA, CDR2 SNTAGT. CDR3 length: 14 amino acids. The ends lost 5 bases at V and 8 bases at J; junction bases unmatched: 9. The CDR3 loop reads CASSPDRGSREAFF. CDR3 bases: TGTGCCAGCAGTCCAGACAGGGGGTCGAGAGAAGCTTTCTTT.

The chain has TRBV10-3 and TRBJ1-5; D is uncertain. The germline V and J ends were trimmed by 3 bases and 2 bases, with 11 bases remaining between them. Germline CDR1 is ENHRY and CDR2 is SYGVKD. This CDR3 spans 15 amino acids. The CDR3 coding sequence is TGTGCCATCAGTGAAGAGACGGCGGGCAATCAGCCCCAGCATTTT. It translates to CAISEETAGNQPQHF.

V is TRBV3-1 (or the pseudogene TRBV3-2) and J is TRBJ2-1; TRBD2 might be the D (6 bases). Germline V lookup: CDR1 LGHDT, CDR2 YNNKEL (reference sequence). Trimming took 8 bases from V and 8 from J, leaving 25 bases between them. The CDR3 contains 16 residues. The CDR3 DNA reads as TGTGCCAGCGGGGCCCGGTGGGGGACTTATCTCGATGAGCAGTTCTTC. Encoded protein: CASGARWGTYLDEQFF.

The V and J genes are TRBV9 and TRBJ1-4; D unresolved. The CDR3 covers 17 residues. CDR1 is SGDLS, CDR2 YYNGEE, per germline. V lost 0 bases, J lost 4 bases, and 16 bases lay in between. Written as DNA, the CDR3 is TGTGCCAGCAGCGTAGGTTCGACCCAAGGGAGTAATGAAAAACTGTTTTTT. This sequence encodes CASSVGSTQGSNEKLFF. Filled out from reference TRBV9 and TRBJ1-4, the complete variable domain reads DSGVTQTPKHLITATGQRVTLRCSPRSGDLSVYWYQQSLDQGLQFLIQYYNGEERAKGNILERFSAQQFPDLHSELNLSSLELGDSALYFCASSVGSTQGSNEKLFFGSGTQLSVL.

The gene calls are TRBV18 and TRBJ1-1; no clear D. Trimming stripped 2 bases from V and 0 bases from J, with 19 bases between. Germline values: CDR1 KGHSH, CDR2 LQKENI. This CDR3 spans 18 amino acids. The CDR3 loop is CASSPVGEVILMNTEAFF. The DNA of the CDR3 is TGTGCCAGCTCACCAGTCGGGGAAGTTATTCTCATGAACACTGAAGCTTTCTTT.

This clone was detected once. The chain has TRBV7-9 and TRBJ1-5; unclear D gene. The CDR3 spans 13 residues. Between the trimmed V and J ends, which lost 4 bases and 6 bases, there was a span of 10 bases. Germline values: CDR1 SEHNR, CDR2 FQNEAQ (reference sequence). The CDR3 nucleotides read TGTGCCAGCAGCTCCTTCGGTGGTCAGCCCCAGCATTTT. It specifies CASSSFGGQPQHF.

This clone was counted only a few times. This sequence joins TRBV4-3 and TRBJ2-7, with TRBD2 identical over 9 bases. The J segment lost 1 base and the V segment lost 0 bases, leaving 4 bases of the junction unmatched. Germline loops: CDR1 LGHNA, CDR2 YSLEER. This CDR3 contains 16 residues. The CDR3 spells CASSQDKLAGSYEQYF. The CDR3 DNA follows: TGCGCCAGCAGCCAAGATAAGCTAGCGGGGTCCTACGAGCAGTACTTC.

The CDR3 DNA sequence: TGTGCCACGATAAAGACAGGGGGTATGAAAAAACTGTTTTTT. This gives the protein CATIKTGGMKKLFF. The V gene is TRBV6-5, the J gene TRBJ1-4; TRBD1 matches at 9 bases. V trimming: 10 bases; J trimming: 9 bases; junction bases outside the gene matches: 12. The CDR3 extends over 14 amino acids. Germline CDR1 and CDR2: MNHEY and SVGAGI.

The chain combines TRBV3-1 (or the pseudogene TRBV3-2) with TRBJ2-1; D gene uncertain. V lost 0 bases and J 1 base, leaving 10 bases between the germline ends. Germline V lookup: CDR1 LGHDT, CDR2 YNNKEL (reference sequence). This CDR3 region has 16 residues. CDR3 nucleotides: TGTGCCAGCAGCCAAGATGCCATGCGTTCCTACAATGAGCAGTTCTTC. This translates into CASSQDAMRSYNEQFF.

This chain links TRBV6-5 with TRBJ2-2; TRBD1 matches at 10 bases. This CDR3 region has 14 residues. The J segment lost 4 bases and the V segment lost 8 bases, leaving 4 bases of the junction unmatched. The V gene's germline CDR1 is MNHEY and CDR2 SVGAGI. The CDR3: CASDGDRGTGELFF. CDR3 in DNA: TGTGCCAGCGACGGGGACAGGGGCACCGGGGAGCTGTTTTTT.

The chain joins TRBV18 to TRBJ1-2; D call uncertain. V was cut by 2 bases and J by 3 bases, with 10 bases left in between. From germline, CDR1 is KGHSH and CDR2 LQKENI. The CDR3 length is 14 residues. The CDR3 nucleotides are TGTGCCAGCTCACCAACCAGGTCGGACTATGGCTACACCTTC. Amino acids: CASSPTRSDYGYTF.

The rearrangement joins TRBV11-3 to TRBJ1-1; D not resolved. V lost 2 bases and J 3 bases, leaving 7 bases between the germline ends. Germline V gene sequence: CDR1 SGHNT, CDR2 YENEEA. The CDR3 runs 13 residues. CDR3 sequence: CASSLQVDTEAFF. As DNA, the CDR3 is TGTGCCAGCAGCTTACAGGTGGACACTGAAGCTTTCTTT.

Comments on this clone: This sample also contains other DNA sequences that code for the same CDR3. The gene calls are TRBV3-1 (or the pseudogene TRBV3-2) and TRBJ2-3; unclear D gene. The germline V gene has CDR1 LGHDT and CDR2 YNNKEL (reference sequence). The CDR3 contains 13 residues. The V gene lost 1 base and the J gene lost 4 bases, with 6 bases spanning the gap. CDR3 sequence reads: CASSQGEADTQYF. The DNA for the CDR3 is TGTGCCAGCAGCCAAGGAGAAGCAGATACGCAGTATTTT.

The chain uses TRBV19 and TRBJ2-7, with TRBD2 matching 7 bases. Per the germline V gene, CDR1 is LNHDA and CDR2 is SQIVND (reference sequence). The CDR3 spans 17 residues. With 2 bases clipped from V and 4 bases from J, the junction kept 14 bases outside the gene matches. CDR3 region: CASSIRHSESGAYEQYF. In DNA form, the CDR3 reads TGTGCCAGTAGTATAAGGCACAGCGAAAGCGGGGCATACGAGCAGTACTTC.

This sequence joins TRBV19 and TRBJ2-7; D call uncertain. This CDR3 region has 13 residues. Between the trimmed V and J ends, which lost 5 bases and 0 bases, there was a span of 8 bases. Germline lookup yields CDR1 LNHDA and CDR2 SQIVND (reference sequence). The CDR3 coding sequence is TGTGCCAGTAGTCCCCCCAACTCCTACGAGCAGTACTTC. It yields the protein CASSPPNSYEQYF. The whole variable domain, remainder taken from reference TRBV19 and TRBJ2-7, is DGGITQSPKYLFRKEGQNVTLSCEQNLNHDAMYWYRQDPGQGLRLIYYSQIVNDFQKGDIAEGYSVSREKKESFPLTVTSAQKNPTAFYLCASSPPNSYEQYFGPGTRLTVT.

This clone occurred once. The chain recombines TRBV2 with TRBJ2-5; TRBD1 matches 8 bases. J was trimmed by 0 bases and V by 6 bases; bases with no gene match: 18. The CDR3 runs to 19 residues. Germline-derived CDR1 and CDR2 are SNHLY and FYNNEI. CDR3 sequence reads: CASRRSGGAGLLYQETQYF. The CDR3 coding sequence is TGTGCCAGCAGGCGGTCAGGGGGCGCGGGACTCCTGTACCAAGAGACCCAGTACTTC.

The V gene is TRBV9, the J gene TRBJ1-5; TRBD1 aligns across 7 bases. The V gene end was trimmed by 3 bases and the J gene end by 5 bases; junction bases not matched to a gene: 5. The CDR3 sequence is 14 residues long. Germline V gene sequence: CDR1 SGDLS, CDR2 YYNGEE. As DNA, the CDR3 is TGTGCCAGCAGCGCCGGGACAGAATATCAGCCCCAGCATTTT. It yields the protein CASSAGTEYQPQHF. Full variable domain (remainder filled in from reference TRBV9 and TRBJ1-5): DSGVTQTPKHLITATGQRVTLRCSPRSGDLSVYWYQQSLDQGLQFLIQYYNGEERAKGNILERFSAQQFPDLHSELNLSSLELGDSALYFCASSAGTEYQPQHFGDGTRLSIL.